A single T cell receptor beta chain is shown here with its context. Its antigen is still unknown. TCRdb reprocessed the RACE reads via MiXCR and lists one record per CDR3 protein. The repertoire holds some 350,000 distinct CDR3 sequences, with around 6% as singletons. The CDR3 has 14 residues. Germline V lookup: CDR1 SGHDT, CDR2 YYEEEE. The ends were cut back, 3 bases at V and 0 bases at J, with 9 bases in the middle. As for time point: patch test 2, 6 weeks after DPC sensitization. Treatment noted: therapeutic diphenylcyclopropenone sensitization with weekly scalp DPC. This specimen comes from a study of human T cells and chemical hapten exposure. Study-wide background: Recorded diagnoses among the mostly female patients were alopecia areata, totalis or universalis. Minor pooled library volume differences mainly drove per-sample TCR yield variation.

Study-wide results and caveats: Compared with pre-sensitization or healthy control sets, expanded TCRs clustered more. A positive correlation with patch test score was shown by PT1 expanded TCR counts.

The sequence came from a woman aged 18 to 35 with alopecia areata. Some clones in this sample may be carry-over from other donors' samples. The sequencing here drew on whole blood, taken in connection with sensitization to the hapten diphenylcyclopropenone (DPC). The rearrangement joins TRBV5-6 to TRBJ2-5; tentatively, D is TRBD2 (5 bases). The CDR3 spells CASSSTKDQETQYF. CDR3 in DNA: TGTGCCAGCAGCTCGACTAAGGACCAAGAGACCCAGTACTTC. Full variable domain (outside the CDR3, taken from reference TRBV5-6 and TRBJ2-5): DAGVTQSPTHLIKTRGQQVTLRCSPKSGHDTVSWYQQALGQGPQFIFQYYEEEERQRGNFPDRFSGHQFPNYSSELNVNALLLGDSALYLCASSSTKDQETQYFGPGTRLLVL.